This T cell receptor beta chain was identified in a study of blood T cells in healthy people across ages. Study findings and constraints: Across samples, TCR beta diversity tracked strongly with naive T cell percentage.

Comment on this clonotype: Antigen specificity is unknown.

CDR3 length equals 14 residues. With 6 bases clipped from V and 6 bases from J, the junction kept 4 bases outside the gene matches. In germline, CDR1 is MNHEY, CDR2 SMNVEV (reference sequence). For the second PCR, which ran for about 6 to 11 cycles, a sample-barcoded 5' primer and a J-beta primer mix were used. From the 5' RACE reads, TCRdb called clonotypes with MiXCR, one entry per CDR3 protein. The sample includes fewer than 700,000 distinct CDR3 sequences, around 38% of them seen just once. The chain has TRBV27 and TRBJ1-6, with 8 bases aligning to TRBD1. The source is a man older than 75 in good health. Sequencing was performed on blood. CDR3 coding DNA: TGTGCCAGCAGCATTGACAGGGGTAATTCACCCCTCCACTTT. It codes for CASSIDRGNSPLHF.